This T cell receptor (beta chain) was captured in a study of early T cells in non-severe SARS-CoV-2 infection. Study in general: Sequencing of unsorted whole blood was done on bulk RNA, leaving chains unpaired.

Note on this clonotype: Its target is not known.

The V segment lost 10 bases and the J segment 1 base; nucleotides outside the gene matches: 7. CDR1 is SEHNR, CDR2 FQNEAQ, per germline (reference sequence). The CDR3 length is 14 residues. Unique molecular identifiers tagged individual cDNA molecules. TCRdb re-called the 5' RACE reads through MiXCR, storing one row per CDR3 protein. The sample carries about 61,000 distinct CDR3 sequences, roughly a tenth recorded once. Study conclusions and caveats: Lookups in VDJdb leaned toward anti-spike CD8 responses and missed private and CD4 specificities.

J is TRBJ2-3 and V is TRBV7-9; 8 nucleotides match TRBD1. The receptor's source is an adult who was a healthcare worker with PCR-confirmed SARS-CoV-2 infection or an uninfected control (not recorded which). The specimen was whole blood. The DNA for the CDR3 is TGTGCCACCAACGACAGGGGCGGCACAGATACGCAGTATTTT. Translated, it gives CATNDRGGTDTQYF.